The rows below give T cell receptor beta chains drawn from one sample of a study of early T cells in non-severe SARS-CoV-2 infection. TCRdb reprocessed the 5' RACE reads via MiXCR and lists one record per CDR3 protein. The table shows about 48,000 distinct CDR3 sequences, with around 10% occurring only once. Sequenced input: whole blood. Source of these receptors: an adult who was a healthcare worker with PCR-confirmed SARS-CoV-2 infection or an uninfected control (not recorded which). Both conserved end residues are part of each CDR3. A D gene is named only where the DNA matches it firmly. Size tells how often a clone was seen (once, few, many) or the class of an expanded clone, and some rows leave it out.

v_gene: TRBV10-3; d_gene: -; j_gene: TRBJ2-1; abundance: few; CDR3aa: CAISEGRGRISYNEQFF; CDR3nt: TGTGCCATCAGTGAGGGGCGGGGCAGAATCTCCTACAATGAGCAGTTCTTC
v_gene: TRBV5-1; d_gene: TRBD1; j_gene: TRBJ1-3; abundance: many; CDR3aa: CASSPSTGSSGNTIYF; CDR3nt: TGCGCCAGCAGCCCGTCGACAGGGTCCTCTGGAAACACCATATATTTT
v_gene: TRBV7-9; d_gene: -; j_gene: TRBJ2-7; abundance: many; CDR3aa: CASSYKGDYEQYF; CDR3nt: TGTGCCAGCAGCTATAAGGGGGATTACGAGCAGTACTTC
v_gene: TRBV9; d_gene: TRBD1; j_gene: TRBJ2-1; abundance: -; CDR3aa: CASSARQGSPSNEQFF; CDR3nt: TGTGCCAGCAGCGCTCGACAGGGGAGCCCCTCCAATGAGCAGTTCTTC
v_gene: TRBV28; d_gene: TRBD2; j_gene: TRBJ2-7; abundance: few; CDR3aa: CASSPLAGGTAEQYF; CDR3nt: TGTGCCAGCAGTCCACTAGCGGGAGGGACCGCCGAGCAGTACTTC
v_gene: TRBV12-3/TRBV12-4; d_gene: TRBD1; j_gene: TRBJ1-6; abundance: many; CDR3aa: CASRRGQGSSYNSPLHF; CDR3nt: TGTGCCAGCAGGCGAGGACAGGGAAGCTCCTATAATTCACCCCTCCACTTT
v_gene: TRBV28; d_gene: -; j_gene: TRBJ1-1; abundance: few; CDR3aa: CASRWAQRENTEAFF; CDR3nt: TGTGCCAGCAGGTGGGCCCAGCGGGAGAACACTGAAGCTTTCTTT
v_gene: TRBV3-1; d_gene: TRBD1; j_gene: TRBJ1-3; abundance: few; CDR3aa: CASSQDVPGGSGNTIYF; CDR3nt: TGTGCCAGCAGCCAAGATGTCCCAGGGGGCTCTGGAAACACCATATATTTT
v_gene: TRBV7-6; d_gene: TRBD1; j_gene: TRBJ1-4; abundance: many; CDR3aa: CASSLSRGNEKLFF; CDR3nt: TGTGCCAGCAGCTTAAGCAGGGGGAATGAAAAACTGTTTTTT
v_gene: TRBV5-1; d_gene: -; j_gene: TRBJ1-4; abundance: few; CDR3aa: CASNEGGKATNEKLFF; CDR3nt: TGCGCCAGCAACGAAGGAGGGAAAGCAACTAATGAAAAACTGTTTTTT
v_gene: TRBV5-1; d_gene: -; j_gene: TRBJ2-3; abundance: -; CDR3aa: CASSLIADLSDTQYF; CDR3nt: TGCGCCAGCAGCTTGATAGCGGACCTGTCAGATACGCAGTATTTT
v_gene: TRBV29-1; d_gene: TRBD2; j_gene: TRBJ2-1; abundance: few; CDR3aa: CSAGTSSVGEQFF; CDR3nt: TGCAGCGCCGGGACTAGCTCGGTTGGTGAGCAGTTCTTC
v_gene: TRBV28; d_gene: TRBD2; j_gene: TRBJ2-1; abundance: -; CDR3aa: CASSLAAGAYNEQFF; CDR3nt: TGTGCCAGCAGTTTAGCTGCGGGAGCCTACAATGAGCAGTTCTTC
v_gene: TRBV27; d_gene: -; j_gene: TRBJ2-1; abundance: few; CDR3aa: CASRPRGNEQFF; CDR3nt: TGTGCCAGCAGGCCGCGGGGCAATGAGCAGTTCTTC
v_gene: TRBV9; d_gene: TRBD2; j_gene: TRBJ2-1; abundance: -; CDR3aa: CASSARLAGANEQFF; CDR3nt: TGTGCCAGCAGCGCCCGACTAGCGGGAGCCAATGAGCAGTTCTTC
v_gene: TRBV7-3; d_gene: -; j_gene: TRBJ2-1; abundance: few; CDR3aa: CASSPAAGAYNEQFF; CDR3nt: TGTGCCAGCAGCCCCGCAGCGGGCGCCTACAATGAGCAGTTCTTC
v_gene: TRBV7-2; d_gene: TRBD1; j_gene: TRBJ1-3; abundance: few; CDR3aa: CASSFRQGAPGNTIYF; CDR3nt: TGTGCCAGCAGCTTTCGACAGGGGGCGCCCGGAAACACCATATATTTT
v_gene: TRBV18; d_gene: -; j_gene: TRBJ2-4; abundance: many; CDR3aa: CASSPPPRGRDIQYF; CDR3nt: TGTGCCAGCTCACCCCCCCCGCGGGGTAGGGACATTCAGTACTTC
v_gene: TRBV7-9; d_gene: TRBD2; j_gene: TRBJ2-5; abundance: many; CDR3aa: CASSLGLAGETQYF; CDR3nt: TGTGCCAGCAGCTTGGGACTAGCTGGTGAGACCCAGTACTTC
v_gene: TRBV28; d_gene: TRBD1; j_gene: TRBJ2-1; abundance: many; CDR3aa: CASAAGTGGYNEQFF; CDR3nt: TGTGCCAGCGCTGCCGGGACAGGCGGGTACAATGAGCAGTTCTTC
v_gene: TRBV20-1; d_gene: TRBD2; j_gene: TRBJ2-2; abundance: -; CDR3aa: CSASSGRIAGELFF; CDR3nt: TGCAGTGCTAGCAGCGGGAGAATCGCCGGGGAGCTGTTTTTT
v_gene: TRBV11-2; d_gene: -; j_gene: TRBJ2-7; abundance: many; CDR3aa: CASSLEGGPSYEQYF; CDR3nt: TGTGCCAGCAGCTTAGAAGGGGGACCTTCCTACGAGCAGTACTTC
v_gene: TRBV29-1; d_gene: -; j_gene: TRBJ2-3; abundance: few; CDR3aa: CSVEEAGRLSTDTQYF; CDR3nt: TGCAGCGTTGAAGAGGCGGGGCGGTTGAGCACAGATACGCAGTATTTT
v_gene: TRBV29-1; d_gene: -; j_gene: TRBJ2-7; abundance: many; CDR3aa: CSVERGSGSYEQYF; CDR3nt: TGCAGCGTTGAGAGAGGTAGCGGCTCCTACGAGCAGTACTTC
v_gene: TRBV20-1; d_gene: -; j_gene: TRBJ1-1; abundance: many; CDR3aa: CSAGPNRVYTEAFF; CDR3nt: TGCAGTGCGGGCCCGAACAGGGTTTACACTGAAGCTTTCTTT
v_gene: TRBV12-5; d_gene: -; j_gene: TRBJ2-1; abundance: many; CDR3aa: CASGWGLSSYNEQFF; CDR3nt: TGTGCTAGTGGTTGGGGCCTCAGCTCCTACAATGAGCAGTTCTTC